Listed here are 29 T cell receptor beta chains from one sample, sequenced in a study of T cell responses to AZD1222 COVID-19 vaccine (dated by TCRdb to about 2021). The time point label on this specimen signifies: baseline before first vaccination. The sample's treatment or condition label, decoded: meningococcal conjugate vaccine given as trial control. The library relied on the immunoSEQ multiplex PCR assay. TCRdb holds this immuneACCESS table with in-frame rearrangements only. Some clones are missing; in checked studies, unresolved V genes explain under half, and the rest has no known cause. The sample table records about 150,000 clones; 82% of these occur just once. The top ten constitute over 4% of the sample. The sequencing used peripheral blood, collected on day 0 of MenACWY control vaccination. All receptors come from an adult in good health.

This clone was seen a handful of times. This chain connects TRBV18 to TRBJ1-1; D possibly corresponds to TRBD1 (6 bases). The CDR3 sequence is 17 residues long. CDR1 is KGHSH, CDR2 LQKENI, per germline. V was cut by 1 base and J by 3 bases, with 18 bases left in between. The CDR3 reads CASSPLVVGEGDTEAFF. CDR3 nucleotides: TGTGCCAGCTCACCACTTGTGGTTGGAGAGGGGGACACTGAAGCTTTCTTT.

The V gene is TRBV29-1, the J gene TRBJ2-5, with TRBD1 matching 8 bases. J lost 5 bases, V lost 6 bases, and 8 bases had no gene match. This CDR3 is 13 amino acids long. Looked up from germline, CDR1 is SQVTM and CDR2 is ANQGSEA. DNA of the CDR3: TGCAGCGTCAATCGACAGGGGTGGGAGACCCAGTACTTC. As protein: CSVNRQGWETQYF. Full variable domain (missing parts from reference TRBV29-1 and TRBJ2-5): SAVISQKPSRDICQRGTSLTIQCQVDSQVTMMFWYRQQPGQSLTLIATANQGSEATYESGFVIDKFPISRPNLTFSTLTVSNMSPEDSSIYLCSVNRQGWETQYFGPGTRLLVL.

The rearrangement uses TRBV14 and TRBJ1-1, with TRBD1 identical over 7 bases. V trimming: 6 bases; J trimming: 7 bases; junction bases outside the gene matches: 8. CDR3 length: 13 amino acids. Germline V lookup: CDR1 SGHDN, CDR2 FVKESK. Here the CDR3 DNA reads TGTGCCAGCAGAGGAGGGACAGAGGGTGAAGCTTTCTTT. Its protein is CASRGGTEGEAFF.

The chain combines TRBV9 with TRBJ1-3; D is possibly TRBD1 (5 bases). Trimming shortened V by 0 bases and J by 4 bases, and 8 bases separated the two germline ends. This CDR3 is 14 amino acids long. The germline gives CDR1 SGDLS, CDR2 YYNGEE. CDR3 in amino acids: CASSVGGVGNTIYF. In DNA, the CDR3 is TGTGCCAGCAGCGTAGGAGGGGTCGGAAACACCATATATTTT.

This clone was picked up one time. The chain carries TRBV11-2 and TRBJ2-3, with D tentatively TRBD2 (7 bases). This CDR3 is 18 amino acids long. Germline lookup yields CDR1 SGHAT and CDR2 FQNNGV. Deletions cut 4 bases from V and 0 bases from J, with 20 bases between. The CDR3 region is CASSSPRGALPSTDTQYF. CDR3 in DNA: TGTGCCAGCAGCTCCCCACGGGGGGCCCTTCCTAGCACAGATACGCAGTATTTT. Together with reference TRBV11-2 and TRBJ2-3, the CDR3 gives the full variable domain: EAGVAQSPRYKIIEKRQSVAFWCNPISGHATLYWYQQILGQGPKLLIQFQNNGVVDDSQLPKDRFSAERLKGVDSTLKIQPAKLEDSAVYLCASSSPRGALPSTDTQYFGPGTRLTVL.

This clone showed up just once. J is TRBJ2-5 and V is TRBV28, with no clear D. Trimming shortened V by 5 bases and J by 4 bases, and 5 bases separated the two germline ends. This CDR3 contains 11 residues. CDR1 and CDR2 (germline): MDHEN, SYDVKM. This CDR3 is CASSQRETQYF. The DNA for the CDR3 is TGTGCCAGCAGTCAAAGAGAGACCCAGTACTTC.

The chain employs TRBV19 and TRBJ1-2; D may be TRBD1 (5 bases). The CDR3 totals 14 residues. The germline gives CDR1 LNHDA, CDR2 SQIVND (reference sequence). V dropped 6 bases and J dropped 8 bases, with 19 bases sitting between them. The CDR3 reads CASSPGPTGGGYTF. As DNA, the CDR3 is TGTGCCAGTAGCCCGGGACCTACCGGTGGGGGCTACACCTTC.

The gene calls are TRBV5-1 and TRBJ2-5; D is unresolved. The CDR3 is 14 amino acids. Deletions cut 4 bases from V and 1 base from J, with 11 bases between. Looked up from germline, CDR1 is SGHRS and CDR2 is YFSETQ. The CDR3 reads CASSPDGSQETQYF. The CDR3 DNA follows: TGCGCCAGCAGCCCCGACGGTTCCCAAGAGACCCAGTACTTC.

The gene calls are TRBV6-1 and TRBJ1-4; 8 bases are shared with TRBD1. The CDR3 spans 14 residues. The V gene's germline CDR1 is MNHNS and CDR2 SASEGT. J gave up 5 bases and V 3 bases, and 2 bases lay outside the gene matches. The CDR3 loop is CASSDGDRNEKLFF. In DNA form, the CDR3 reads TGTGCCAGCAGTGACGGGGACAGGAATGAAAAACTGTTTTTT.

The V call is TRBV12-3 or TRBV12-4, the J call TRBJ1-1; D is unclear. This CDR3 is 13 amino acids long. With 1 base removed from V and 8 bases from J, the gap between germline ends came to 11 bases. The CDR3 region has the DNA TGTGCCAGCAGTTTAGGTAGGACGGACGAAGCTTTCTTT. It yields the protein CASSLGRTDEAFF.

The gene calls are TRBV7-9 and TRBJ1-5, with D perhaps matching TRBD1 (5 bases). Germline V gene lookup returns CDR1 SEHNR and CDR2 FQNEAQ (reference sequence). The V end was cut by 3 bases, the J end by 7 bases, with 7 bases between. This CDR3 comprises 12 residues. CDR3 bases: TGTGCCAGCAGCTTGGGGCAGCAGCCCCAGCATTTT. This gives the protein CASSLGQQPQHF.

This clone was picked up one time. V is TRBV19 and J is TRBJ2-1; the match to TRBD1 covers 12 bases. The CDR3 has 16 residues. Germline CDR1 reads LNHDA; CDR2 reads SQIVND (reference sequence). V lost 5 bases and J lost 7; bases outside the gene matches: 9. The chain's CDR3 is CASSVSGTGGKNEQFF. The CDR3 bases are TGTGCCAGTAGTGTCTCCGGGACAGGGGGCAAGAATGAGCAGTTCTTC.

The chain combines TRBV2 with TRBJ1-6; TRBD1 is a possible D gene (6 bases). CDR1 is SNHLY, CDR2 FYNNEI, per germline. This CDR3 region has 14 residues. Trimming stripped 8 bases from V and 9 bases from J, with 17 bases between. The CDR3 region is CASVAGALASPLHF. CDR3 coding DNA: TGTGCCAGCGTCGCGGGGGCTCTGGCTTCACCCCTCCACTTT.

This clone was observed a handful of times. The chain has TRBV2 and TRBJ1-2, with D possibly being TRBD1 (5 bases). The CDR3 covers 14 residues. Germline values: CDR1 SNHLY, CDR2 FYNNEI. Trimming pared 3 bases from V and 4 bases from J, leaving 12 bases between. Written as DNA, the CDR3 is TGTGCCAGCAGTGAGGGCGGGACCCGCTATGGCTACACCTTC. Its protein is CASSEGGTRYGYTF.

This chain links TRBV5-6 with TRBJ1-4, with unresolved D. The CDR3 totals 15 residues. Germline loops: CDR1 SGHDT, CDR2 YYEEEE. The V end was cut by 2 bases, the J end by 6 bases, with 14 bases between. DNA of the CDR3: TGTGCCAGCAGCTTTCTACGCGGGTATGATGAAAAACTGTTTTTT. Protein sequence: CASSFLRGYDEKLFF.

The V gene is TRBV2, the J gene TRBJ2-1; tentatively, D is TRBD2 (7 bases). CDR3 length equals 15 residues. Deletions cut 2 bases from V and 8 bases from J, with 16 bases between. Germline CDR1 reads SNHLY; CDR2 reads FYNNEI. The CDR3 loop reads CASSELGGGTHEQFF. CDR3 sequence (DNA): TGTGCCAGCAGTGAACTGGGGGGGGGCACCCATGAGCAGTTCTTC.

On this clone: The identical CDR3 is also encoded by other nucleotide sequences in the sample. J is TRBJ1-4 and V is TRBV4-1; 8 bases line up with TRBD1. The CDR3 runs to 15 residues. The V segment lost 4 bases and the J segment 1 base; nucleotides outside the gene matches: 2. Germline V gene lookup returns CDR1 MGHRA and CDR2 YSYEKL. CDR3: CASSRTGGTNEKLFF. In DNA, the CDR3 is TGCGCCAGCAGCCGTACAGGGGGAACTAATGAAAAACTGTTTTTT.

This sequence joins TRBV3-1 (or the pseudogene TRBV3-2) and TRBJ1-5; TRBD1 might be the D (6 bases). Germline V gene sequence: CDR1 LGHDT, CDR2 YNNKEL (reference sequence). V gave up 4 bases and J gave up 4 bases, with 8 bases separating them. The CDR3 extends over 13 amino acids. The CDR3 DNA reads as TGTGCCAGCAGCCCCCAGGGGAATCAGCCCCAGCATTTT. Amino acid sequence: CASSPQGNQPQHF.

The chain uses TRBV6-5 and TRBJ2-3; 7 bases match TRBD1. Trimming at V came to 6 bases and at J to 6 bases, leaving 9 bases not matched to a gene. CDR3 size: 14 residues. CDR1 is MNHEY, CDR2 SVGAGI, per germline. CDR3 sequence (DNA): TGTGCCAGCAGATTGGACAGGTTCATCGATACGCAGTATTTT. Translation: CASRLDRFIDTQYF.

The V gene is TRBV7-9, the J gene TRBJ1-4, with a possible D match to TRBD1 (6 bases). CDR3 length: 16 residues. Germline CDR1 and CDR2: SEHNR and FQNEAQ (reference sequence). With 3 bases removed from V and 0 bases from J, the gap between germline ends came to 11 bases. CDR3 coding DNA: TGTGCCAGCAGCTTGGGAAACAGGGCAACTAATGAAAAACTGTTTTTT. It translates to CASSLGNRATNEKLFF.

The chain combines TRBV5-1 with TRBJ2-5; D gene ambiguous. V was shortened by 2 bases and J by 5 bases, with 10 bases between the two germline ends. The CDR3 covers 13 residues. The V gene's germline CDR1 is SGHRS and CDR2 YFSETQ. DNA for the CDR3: TGCGCCAGCAGCTTAAGCGTAGTTGAGACCCAGTACTTC. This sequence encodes CASSLSVVETQYF.

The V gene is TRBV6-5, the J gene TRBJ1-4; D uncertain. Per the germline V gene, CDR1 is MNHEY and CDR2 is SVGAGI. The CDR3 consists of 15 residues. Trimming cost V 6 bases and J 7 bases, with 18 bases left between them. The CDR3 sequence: CASSRYGGRGEKLFF. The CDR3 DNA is TGTGCCAGCAGCCGCTATGGAGGAAGAGGTGAAAAACTGTTTTTT.

The CDR3 sequence: CAWGRVNTEAFF. The CDR3 DNA sequence: TGTGCCTGGGGTCGGGTCAACACTGAAGCTTTCTTT. This rearrangement joins TRBV30 to TRBJ1-1, with no clear D. Trimming pared 5 bases from V and 2 bases from J, leaving 9 bases between. The CDR3 has 12 residues. CDR1 and CDR2 from the germline V gene are GTSNPN and SVGIG (reference sequence).

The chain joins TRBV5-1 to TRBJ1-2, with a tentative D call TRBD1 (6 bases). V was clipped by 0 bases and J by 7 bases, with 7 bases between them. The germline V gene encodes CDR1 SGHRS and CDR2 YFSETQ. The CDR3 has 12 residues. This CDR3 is CASSLGDIGYTF. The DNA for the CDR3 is TGCGCCAGCAGCTTGGGGGACATTGGCTACACCTTC. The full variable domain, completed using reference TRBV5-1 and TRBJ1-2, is KAGVTQTPRYLIKTRGQQVTLSCSPISGHRSVSWYQQTPGQGLQFLFEYFSETQRNKGNFPGRFSGRQFSNSRSEMNVSTLELGDSALYLCASSLGDIGYTFGSGTRLTVV.

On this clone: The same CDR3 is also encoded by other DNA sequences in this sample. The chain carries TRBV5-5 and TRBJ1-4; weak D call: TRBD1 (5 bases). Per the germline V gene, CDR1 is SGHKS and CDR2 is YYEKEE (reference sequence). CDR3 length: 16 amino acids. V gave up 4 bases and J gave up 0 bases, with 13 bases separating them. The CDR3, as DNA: TGTGCCAGCAGCCCCCGACAGCCTACAACTAATGAAAAACTGTTTTTT. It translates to CASSPRQPTTNEKLFF.

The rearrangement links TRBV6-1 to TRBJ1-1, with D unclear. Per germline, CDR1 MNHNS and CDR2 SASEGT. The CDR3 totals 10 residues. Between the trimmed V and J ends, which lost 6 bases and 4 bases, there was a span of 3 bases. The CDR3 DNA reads TGTGCCAGCAGATTCACTGAAGCTTTCTTT. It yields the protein CASRFTEAFF.

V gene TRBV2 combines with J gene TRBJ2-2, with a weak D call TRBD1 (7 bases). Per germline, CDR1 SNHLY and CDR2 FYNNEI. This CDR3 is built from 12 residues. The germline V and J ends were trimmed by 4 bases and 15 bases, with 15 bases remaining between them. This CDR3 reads CASSAGDSRVFF. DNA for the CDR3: TGTGCCAGCAGTGCGGGGGACAGTAGGGTGTTTTTT.

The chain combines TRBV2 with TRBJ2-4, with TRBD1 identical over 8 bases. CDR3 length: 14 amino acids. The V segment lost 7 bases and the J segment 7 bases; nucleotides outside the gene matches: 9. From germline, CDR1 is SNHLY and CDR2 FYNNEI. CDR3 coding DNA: TGTGCCAGCAAACCAGGGGGCGCCGGTAACATTCAGTACTTC. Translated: CASKPGGAGNIQYF.

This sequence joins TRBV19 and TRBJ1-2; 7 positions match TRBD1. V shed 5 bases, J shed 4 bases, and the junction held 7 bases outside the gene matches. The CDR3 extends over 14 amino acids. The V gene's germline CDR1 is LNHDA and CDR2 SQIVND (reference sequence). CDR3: CASSSPGQTYGYTF. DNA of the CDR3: TGTGCCAGTAGTTCTCCGGGACAGACCTATGGCTACACCTTC.